These T cell receptor beta chains were read from a single sample in a study of blood T cell repertoires in COVID-19. Sequencing used immunoSEQ multiplex PCR; TCRdb keeps in-frame clones, though not all of them. The sample lists fewer than 250,000 clones, about four fifths occurring once. Sequencing input: peripheral blood. These TCRs come from a man between 50 and 59 years old with active or convalescent COVID-19. The CDR3 runs from the conserved cysteine through the conserved F or W. D genes are given only for firm matches. A row's size may be missing; if present it is once, few, many or a size class.

V: TRBV27
size: .
J: TRBJ1-5
D: .
CDR3: CASSFGYSNQPQHF
DNA: TGTGCCAGCAGTTTCGGTTATAGCAATCAGCCCCAGCATTTT

V: TRBV27
size: once
J: TRBJ2-1
D: TRBD2
CDR3: CASSLVGVAGGQDAEQFF
DNA: TGTGCCAGCAGTCTCGTTGGGGTAGCGGGGGGGCAAGATGCTGAGCAGTTCTTC

V: TRBV7-2
size: .
J: TRBJ2-5
D: TRBD1
CDR3: CASSLASRGYETQYF
DNA: TGTGCCAGCAGCTTAGCGTCCAGGGGGTATGAGACCCAGTACTTC

V: TRBV6-5
size: .
J: TRBJ2-7
D: .
CDR3: CASSPDGAYEQYF
DNA: TGTGCCAGCAGCCCGGACGGGGCCTACGAGCAGTACTTC

V: TRBV18
size: .
J: TRBJ1-4
D: .
CDR3: CASSLKGQATNEKLFF
DNA: TGTGCCAGCTCTCTCAAAGGCCAGGCAACTAATGAAAAACTGTTTTTT

V: TRBV24-1
size: .
J: TRBJ2-1
D: TRBD1
CDR3: CATSDNGGTGKFF
DNA: TGTGCCACCAGTGATAACGGGGGGACAGGGAAGTTCTTC

V: TRBV19
size: .
J: TRBJ1-1
D: TRBD1
CDR3: CASSMIRQGKTEAFF
DNA: TGTGCCAGTAGTATGATAAGACAGGGGAAGACTGAAGCTTTCTTT

V: TRBV12-5
size: many
J: TRBJ2-7
D: .
CDR3: CASAGTTYEQYF
DNA: TGTGCTAGTGCGGGTACGACCTACGAGCAGTACTTC

V: TRBV24-1
size: .
J: TRBJ2-1
D: TRBD1
CDR3: CATSDPGGSYNEQFF
DNA: TGTGCCACCAGTGATCCAGGGGGATCCTACAATGAGCAGTTCTTC

V: TRBV29-1
size: .
J: TRBJ1-2
D: .
CDR3: CSVPLGGFGYTF
DNA: TGCAGCGTTCCCCTAGGGGGTTTCGGCTACACCTTC

V: TRBV12-3/TRBV12-4
size: .
J: TRBJ1-5
D: TRBD1
CDR3: CASSLGGRDSQHF
DNA: TGTGCCAGCAGTTTAGGGGGGCGGGACAGCCAGCATTTT

V: TRBV7-9
size: .
J: TRBJ2-3
D: .
CDR3: CASSRSTDTQYF
DNA: TGTGCCAGCAGCCGGAGCACAGATACGCAGTATTTT

V: TRBV13
size: .
J: TRBJ1-6
D: .
CDR3: CASSLGGLGDSPLHF
DNA: TGTGCCAGCAGCTTAGGGGGACTCGGCGATTCACCCCTCCACTTT

V: TRBV7-2
size: .
J: TRBJ2-2
D: .
CDR3: CASSQRAGAGGELFF
DNA: TGTGCCAGCAGCCAAAGGGCCGGTGCGGGTGGGGAGCTGTTTTTT

V: TRBV9
size: .
J: TRBJ2-2
D: TRBD1
CDR3: CASSVGLGQGNTGELFF
DNA: TGTGCCAGCAGCGTGGGTTTGGGACAGGGAAACACCGGGGAGCTGTTTTTT

V: TRBV5-1
size: .
J: TRBJ2-7
D: TRBD2
CDR3: CASSPIAGSSYEQYF
DNA: TGCGCCAGCAGCCCCATAGCGGGGAGCTCCTACGAGCAGTACTTC

V: TRBV7-2
size: .
J: TRBJ1-2
D: .
CDR3: CASSPVPGEVGNGYTF
DNA: TGTGCCAGCAGCCCCGTCCCAGGGGAAGTAGGTAATGGCTACACCTTC

V: TRBV28
size: .
J: TRBJ2-1
D: TRBD1
CDR3: CASSYPTGYNEQFF
DNA: TGTGCCAGCAGTTACCCGACAGGGTACAATGAGCAGTTCTTC

V: TRBV7-2
size: .
J: TRBJ2-2
D: TRBD2
CDR3: CASSLAGGSGELFF
DNA: TGTGCCAGCAGCTTGGCGGGGGGGTCCGGGGAGCTGTTTTTT

V: TRBV9
size: few
J: TRBJ1-4
D: TRBD1
CDR3: CASSASGGTNEKLFF
DNA: TGTGCCAGCAGCGCCTCAGGGGGCACTAATGAAAAACTGTTTTTT

V: TRBV10-3
size: few
J: TRBJ1-3
D: .
CDR3: CAIGNSGFSGNTIYF
DNA: TGTGCCATCGGCAACTCAGGTTTCTCTGGAAACACCATATATTTT

V: TRBV18
size: .
J: TRBJ2-3
D: TRBD2
CDR3: CASSKGLAGGPSTDTQYF
DNA: TGTGCCAGCTCAAAAGGACTAGCGGGAGGGCCTAGCACAGATACGCAGTATTTT

V: TRBV10-3
size: .
J: TRBJ2-3
D: TRBD2
CDR3: CAISSPGGSGSTDTQYF
DNA: TGTGCCATCAGTTCCCCGGGGGGGAGCGGGAGCACAGATACGCAGTATTTT

V: TRBV28
size: few
J: TRBJ1-1
D: TRBD1
CDR3: CASSPRVTGATEAFF
DNA: TGTGCCAGCAGTCCCCGGGTTACAGGGGCCACTGAAGCTTTCTTT

V: TRBV11-2
size: once
J: TRBJ1-3
D: TRBD1
CDR3: CASSLRDSQNTIYF
DNA: TGTGCCAGCAGCTTACGGGACAGCCAAAACACCATATATTTT

V: TRBV6-2/TRBV6-3
size: .
J: TRBJ1-5
D: .
CDR3: CASSLSGSNQPQHF
DNA: TGTGCCAGCAGTTTGAGCGGTAGCAATCAGCCCCAGCATTTT

V: TRBV29-1
size: .
J: TRBJ1-2
D: TRBD1
CDR3: CSVESDRDGYTF
DNA: TGCAGCGTTGAATCCGACAGGGATGGCTACACCTTC

V: TRBV9
size: .
J: TRBJ1-1
D: .
CDR3: CASSPYLQKNTEAFF
DNA: TGTGCCAGCAGCCCCTACCTCCAAAAGAACACTGAAGCTTTCTTT

V: TRBV5-4
size: .
J: TRBJ1-2
D: .
CDR3: CASSSTGPGGYTF
DNA: TGTGCCAGCAGCTCCACAGGGCCAGGAGGCTACACCTTC

V: TRBV19
size: .
J: TRBJ1-2
D: .
CDR3: CASSIPPAGSFGYTF
DNA: TGTGCCAGTAGTATTCCCCCGGCCGGGTCATTTGGCTACACCTTC

V: TRBV6-6
size: few
J: TRBJ2-7
D: TRBD2
CDR3: CASSYSAGPYEQYF
DNA: TGTGCCAGCAGTTACTCAGCGGGGCCCTACGAGCAGTACTTC

V: TRBV19
size: .
J: TRBJ2-7
D: .
CDR3: CANHLGGNSYEQYF
DNA: TGTGCCAACCACCTGGGGGGAAACTCCTACGAGCAGTACTTC

V: TRBV27
size: .
J: TRBJ1-1
D: .
CDR3: CASSSGQGWNTEAFF
DNA: TGTGCCAGCAGCTCTGGGCAGGGGTGGAACACTGAAGCTTTCTTT

V: TRBV7-2
size: .
J: TRBJ2-6
D: TRBD2
CDR3: CASSLVAGGYVLTF
DNA: TGTGCCAGCAGCTTAGTAGCGGGAGGCTACGTCCTGACTTTC

V: TRBV4-1
size: .
J: TRBJ1-2
D: .
CDR3: CASSPTIFRRGNYGYTF
DNA: TGCGCCAGCAGCCCGACAATTTTCCGCAGGGGAAACTATGGCTACACCTTC

V: TRBV5-1
size: .
J: TRBJ2-7
D: .
CDR3: CASSLSLTVGQSYEQYF
DNA: TGCGCCAGCAGCTTGTCTTTGACCGTAGGACAGTCCTACGAGCAGTACTTC

V: TRBV6-6
size: once
J: TRBJ2-1
D: .
CDR3: CASTTAGRNEQFF
DNA: TGTGCCAGCACTACTGCGGGACGCAATGAGCAGTTCTTC

V: TRBV27
size: .
J: TRBJ2-5
D: TRBD1
CDR3: CASSPGTGSYQETQYF
DNA: TGTGCCAGCAGCCCCGGGACAGGGTCGTACCAAGAGACCCAGTACTTC

V: TRBV7-9
size: .
J: TRBJ1-1
D: .
CDR3: CASSFGQSTEAFF
DNA: TGTGCCAGCAGCTTCGGACAGTCCACTGAAGCTTTCTTT

V: TRBV28
size: .
J: TRBJ2-5
D: .
CDR3: CASTPRDFSETQYF
DNA: TGTGCCAGCACCCCGAGGGACTTTTCAGAGACCCAGTACTTC

V: TRBV7-9
size: .
J: TRBJ2-7
D: .
CDR3: CASSTTTYEQYF
DNA: TGTGCCAGCAGTACTACTACCTACGAGCAGTACTTC

V: TRBV9
size: .
J: TRBJ1-1
D: .
CDR3: CASSVDGERNTEAFF
DNA: TGTGCCAGCAGCGTAGATGGGGAGAGGAACACTGAAGCTTTCTTT

V: TRBV19
size: .
J: TRBJ1-2
D: TRBD1
CDR3: CASSPSTGPNYGYTF
DNA: TGTGCCAGTAGCCCCTCGACAGGGCCCAACTATGGCTACACCTTC

V: TRBV27
size: .
J: TRBJ2-7
D: .
CDR3: CASSLSRQRQYF
DNA: TGTGCCAGCAGTTTATCCCGACAAAGGCAGTACTTC

V: TRBV15
size: .
J: TRBJ1-5
D: TRBD1
CDR3: CATSRGGQGEGQPQHF
DNA: TGTGCCACCAGCAGGGGAGGCCAGGGGGAAGGTCAGCCCCAGCATTTT

V: TRBV6-2/TRBV6-3
size: few
J: TRBJ2-7
D: TRBD2
CDR3: CASSYSILAGASIDEQYF
DNA: TGTGCCAGCAGTTACTCGATACTAGCGGGAGCAAGTATCGACGAGCAGTACTTC

V: TRBV28
size: .
J: TRBJ1-1
D: .
CDR3: CASSLPGGNTEAFF
DNA: TGTGCCAGCAGTTTACCTGGCGGGAACACTGAAGCTTTCTTT

V: TRBV28
size: .
J: TRBJ2-5
D: .
CDR3: CASSSIEETQYF
DNA: TGTGCCAGCAGTTCCATAGAGGAGACCCAGTACTTC

V: TRBV7-8
size: few
J: TRBJ1-5
D: .
CDR3: CASSALVGSNQPQHF
DNA: TGTGCCAGCAGCGCTCTGGTCGGTAGCAATCAGCCCCAGCATTTT

V: TRBV27
size: .
J: TRBJ1-2
D: .
CDR3: CASAPDFSGWGGYTF
DNA: TGTGCCAGCGCCCCCGATTTCTCAGGGTGGGGTGGCTACACCTTC

V: TRBV28
size: .
J: TRBJ1-2
D: TRBD1
CDR3: CASSLPPRAGQGANYGYTF
DNA: TGTGCCAGCAGTTTACCTCCTAGGGCAGGACAGGGGGCTAACTATGGCTACACCTTC

V: TRBV19
size: once
J: TRBJ1-2
D: TRBD1
CDR3: CASSIRGDGYTF
DNA: TGTGCCAGTAGTATCAGGGGGGACGGCTACACCTTC

V: TRBV7-7
size: .
J: TRBJ1-6
D: .
CDR3: CAPGQHLYNSPLHF
DNA: TGTGCTCCTGGGCAGCACCTATATAATTCACCCCTCCACTTT

V: TRBV10-3
size: .
J: TRBJ2-1
D: TRBD1
CDR3: CAISQGQGPYNEQFF
DNA: TGTGCCATCAGCCAGGGACAGGGGCCCTACAATGAGCAGTTCTTC

V: TRBV29-1
size: .
J: TRBJ2-3
D: TRBD1
CDR3: CSVEVLRTGSTDTQYF
DNA: TGCAGCGTTGAAGTGCTCCGGACAGGGAGCACAGATACGCAGTATTTT

V: TRBV6-5
size: .
J: TRBJ2-1
D: TRBD2
CDR3: CASSLAGGIYNEQFF
DNA: TGTGCCAGCAGCTTAGCGGGGGGCATCTACAATGAGCAGTTCTTC

V: TRBV5-5
size: few
J: TRBJ1-2
D: TRBD1
CDR3: CASSFSLGQGIGYTF
DNA: TGTGCCAGCAGCTTTTCCTTGGGACAGGGGATAGGCTACACCTTC